These 24 T cell receptor beta chains originate from one sample sequenced in a study of cytomegalovirus exposure and HLA in healthy donors. The PCR employed 60 Vbeta primers together with 13 Jbeta primers. This table comes from immunoSEQ multiplex PCR, and its TCRdb copy is limited to in-frame clones, with some not included. The sample shows approximately 110,000 clones, around 73% of them seen only once. Sequencing used PBMCs. The origin of the receptors is a man aged 55-75 years in good health and CMV-seropositive.

The CDR3 nucleotides are TGTGCCAGCAGTTCCACAGGGGGGTTCGGGGAGCTGTTTTTT. Protein: CASSSTGGFGELFF. The V and J genes are TRBV6-6 and TRBJ2-2; 8 bases map to TRBD1. Trimming removed 4 bases from V and 7 bases from J; junction bases left unmatched: 5. CDR3 size: 14 residues. CDR1 and CDR2 (germline): MNHNY, SVGAGI (reference sequence).

In this sample, this clone turned up a few times. The V gene is TRBV5-5, the J gene TRBJ1-2; D gene unclear. From germline, CDR1 is SGHKS and CDR2 YYEKEE (reference sequence). Trimming shortened V by 2 bases and J by 5 bases, and 7 bases separated the two germline ends. The CDR3 is made up of 12 amino acids. CDR3 nucleotides: TGTGCCAGCAGCTTCGACTCGTATGGCTACACCTTC. Amino acids: CASSFDSYGYTF.

V gene TRBV6-5 combines with J gene TRBJ2-7, with D tentatively TRBD1 (6 bases). Per the germline V gene, CDR1 is MNHEY and CDR2 is SVGAGI. Trimming pared 5 bases from V and 3 bases from J, leaving 17 bases between. The CDR3 is 15 amino acids. The CDR3 DNA reads TGTGCCAGCAGTAAATACAGGGAATCAAGCTACGAGCAGTACTTC. Residues: CASSKYRESSYEQYF.

The chain combines TRBV7-8 with TRBJ2-1; 9 bases are a match to TRBD1. The CDR3 extends over 15 amino acids. The germline CDR1 and CDR2 sequences are SGHVS and FQNEAQ. V dropped 4 bases and J dropped 8; count of bases not matched to a gene: 9. The CDR3 DNA sequence: TGTGCCAGCAGCTCTACAGGGGGCCCAATTGATGAGCAGTTCTTC. The encoded protein is CASSSTGGPIDEQFF.

The chain links TRBV6-1 to TRBJ2-2; tentative D call: TRBD2 (7 bases). Per germline, CDR1 MNHNS and CDR2 SASEGT. The V gene lost 2 bases and the J gene lost 7 bases, with 14 bases spanning the gap. The CDR3 contains 15 residues. The CDR3 DNA sequence: TGTGCCAGCAGTGAACCGGGGCGGGGGCGCGGGGAGCTGTTTTTT. Amino acids: CASSEPGRGRGELFF.

This chain uses TRBV6-5 with TRBJ2-5; 8 bases are shared with TRBD1. With the DNA end fitting TRBJ2-7 better, the J assignment may be wrong. CDR3 length: 13 amino acids. CDR1 and CDR2 (germline): MNHEY, SVGAGI. The CDR3 DNA sequence: TGTGCCACCCGGGACAGGCTCTCCTACGAGCAGTACTTC. This sequence encodes CATRDRLSYEQYF.

This clone was recorded only once. CDR3 in DNA: TGCGCCAGCAGTTCCGGGACTAAGATCACACACACAGATACGCAGTATTTT. Amino acids: CASSSGTKITHTDTQYF. The chain recombines TRBV5-1 with TRBJ2-3; TRBD2 matches at 7 bases. The CDR3 contains 17 residues. Germline CDR1 is SGHRS and CDR2 is YFSETQ. Trimming took 5 bases from V and 2 from J; bases not matched to a gene: 14.

This chain links TRBV12-5 with TRBJ2-2; D gene unclear. The ends were cut back, 4 bases at V and 4 bases at J, with 10 bases in the middle. Germline V gene lookup returns CDR1 LGHNT and CDR2 FRNRAP. The CDR3 is 14 amino acids. CDR3 nucleotide sequence: TGTGCTAGTGGTTCCCCTAACGGCACCGGGGAGCTGTTTTTT. Its translation: CASGSPNGTGELFF.

The J gene is TRBJ2-5, the V gene TRBV5-1; the match to TRBD2 covers 12 bases. The CDR3 loop spans 16 amino acids. The germline V gene has CDR1 SGHRS and CDR2 YFSETQ. The J segment lost 5 bases and the V segment lost 2 bases, leaving 7 bases of the junction unmatched. CDR3 nucleotides: TGCGCCAGCAGCTTCCCACTAGCGGGGGGTTTGGAGACCCAGTACTTC. Its translation: CASSFPLAGGLETQYF.

The J gene is TRBJ1-1, the V gene TRBV25-1, with a tentative D call TRBD1 (5 bases). The CDR3 has 13 residues. Trimming removed 3 bases at V and 2 bases at J, with 7 bases between. Germline assignment: CDR1 MGHDK and CDR2 SYGVNS. This CDR3 reads CASSDRVNTEAFF. The CDR3, as DNA: TGTGCCAGCAGTGACAGGGTTAACACTGAAGCTTTCTTT. The full variable domain, in which reference TRBV25-1 and TRBJ1-1 provide the parts outside the CDR3, is EADIYQTPRYLVIGTGKKITLECSQTMGHDKMYWYQQDPGMELHLIHYSYGVNSTEKGDLSSESTVSRIRTEHFPLTLESARPSHTSQYLCASSDRVNTEAFFGQGTRLTVV.

This chain joins TRBV27 and TRBJ1-5, with D tentatively TRBD1 (5 bases). The CDR3 extends over 15 amino acids. Germline V gives CDR1 MNHEY, CDR2 SMNVEV (reference sequence). With 6 bases removed from V and 4 bases from J, the gap between germline ends came to 16 bases. CDR3 protein: CASSFGGEGNQPQHF. DNA of the CDR3: TGTGCCAGCAGCTTCGGGGGGGAGGGAAATCAGCCCCAGCATTTT.

The chain links TRBV13 to TRBJ1-5; D might be TRBD1 (5 bases). Looked up from germline, CDR1 is PRHDT and CDR2 is FYEKMQ (reference sequence). Trimming removed 3 bases at V and 0 bases at J, with 6 bases between. The CDR3 extends over 14 amino acids. In DNA form, the CDR3 reads TGTGCCAGCAGCTTCAGGGATAGCAATCAGCCCCAGCATTTT. Its translation: CASSFRDSNQPQHF.

The chain couples TRBV6-6 to TRBJ1-2, with TRBD1 matching over 7 bases. Germline V gene data show CDR1 as MNHNY and CDR2 as SVGAGI (reference sequence). The V and J ends lost 8 bases and 6 bases, in that order; junction bases with no gene match: 15. There are 15 residues in the CDR3. The CDR3 DNA follows: TGTGCCAGCTCCCCACCCCCCGACAGGGTTGATGGCTACACCTTC. Its translation: CASSPPPDRVDGYTF.

This clone was found a few times. J is TRBJ1-5 and V is TRBV28; TRBD1 matches 8 bases. CDR1 and CDR2 from the germline V gene are MDHEN and SYDVKM. The CDR3 is made up of 15 amino acids. V was pared by 5 bases and J by 1 base, with 4 bases of the junction left unmatched. The CDR3 DNA reads as TGTGCCAGCAGTACCCGACAGGGGAGCAATCAGCCCCAGCATTTT. This encodes CASSTRQGSNQPQHF. Based on the CDR3 plus reference TRBV28 and TRBJ1-5, the full variable domain is DVKVTQSSRYLVKRTGEKVFLECVQDMDHENMFWYRQDPGLGLRLIYFSYDVKMKEKGDIPEGYSVSREKKERFSLILESASTNQTSMYLCASSTRQGSNQPQHFGDGTRLSIL.

V gene TRBV5-1 combines with J gene TRBJ2-7, with 8 nucleotides matching TRBD2. The CDR3 spans 14 residues. Germline CDR1 is SGHRS and CDR2 is YFSETQ. Unmatched junction bases numbered 4, after V lost 5 bases and J lost 0 bases. The CDR3 protein is CASRREANSYEQYF. For the CDR3, the DNA is TGCGCCAGCAGGCGGGAGGCGAACTCCTACGAGCAGTACTTC.

The chain carries TRBV7-9 and TRBJ2-2; 9 bases align to TRBD1. Germline-derived CDR1 and CDR2 are SEHNR and FQNEAQ (reference sequence). The CDR3 runs to 15 residues. With 3 bases clipped from V and 5 bases from J, the junction kept 4 bases outside the gene matches. CDR3 protein: CASSFRDRVTGELFF. The DNA for the CDR3 is TGTGCCAGCAGCTTCCGGGACAGGGTGACCGGGGAGCTGTTTTTT. Full variable domain (remainder filled in from reference TRBV7-9 and TRBJ2-2): DTGVSQNPRHKITKRGQNVTFRCDPISEHNRLYWYRQTLGQGPEFLTYFQNEAQLEKSRLLSDRFSAERPKGSFSTLEIQRTEQGDSAMYLCASSFRDRVTGELFFGEGSRLTVL.

J is TRBJ1-1 and V is TRBV6-1; a weak D match, TRBD1 (5 bases). The CDR3 runs to 15 residues. The ends were cut back, 6 bases at V and 4 bases at J, with 18 bases in the middle. Germline V gives CDR1 MNHNS, CDR2 SASEGT. The CDR3 DNA reads as TGTGCCAGCAGCCCAATTGTGGGTACAGGCACTGAAGCTTTCTTT. This sequence encodes CASSPIVGTGTEAFF.

V gene TRBV6-5 combines with J gene TRBJ2-3; 7 bases align to TRBD1. The V and J ends lost 4 bases and 2 bases, in that order; junction bases with no gene match: 6. The CDR3 length is 15 residues. Germline assignment: CDR1 MNHEY and CDR2 SVGAGI. For the CDR3, the DNA is TGTGCCAGCAGTTTTCAGGACAGGTTCACAGATACGCAGTATTTT. This gives the protein CASSFQDRFTDTQYF.

The chain couples TRBV5-4 to TRBJ1-2; D remains unclear. The CDR3 is 15 residues long. V was clipped by 0 bases and J by 2 bases, with 11 bases between them. Germline V lookup: CDR1 SGHNT, CDR2 YYREEE (reference sequence). This chain's CDR3 is CASSLEVELNYGYTF. In nucleotides, the CDR3 is TGTGCCAGCAGCTTGGAAGTGGAGCTAAACTATGGCTACACCTTC.

V usage is TRBV14 and J usage is TRBJ1-1; D is ambiguous. The germline CDR1 and CDR2 sequences are SGHDN and FVKESK. Trimming took off 4 bases at V and 1 base at J, with 7 bases between the two ends. This CDR3 has 13 amino acids. The CDR3 DNA sequence: TGTGCCAGCAGCCGCCTCAGGAACACTGAAGCTTTCTTT. It codes for CASSRLRNTEAFF.

J is TRBJ1-6 and V is TRBV6-6, with 9 bases identical to TRBD1. Germline V gene lookup returns CDR1 MNHNY and CDR2 SVGAGI (reference sequence). The CDR3 consists of 14 residues. V shed 4 bases, J shed 13 bases, and the junction held 8 bases outside the gene matches. CDR3 sequence reads: CASSSGQGKGPLHF. The DNA for the CDR3 is TGTGCCAGCAGTTCCGGACAGGGGAAAGGGCCCCTCCACTTT.

About this clone itself: Its ends do not fully match the called genes, so a read error is possible. The gene calls are TRBV7-9 and TRBJ2-1; 10 bases are shared with TRBD2. CDR1 is SEHNR and CDR2 is FQNEAQ in the germline V gene (reference sequence). The CDR3 has 15 residues. The CDR3 is CSSSFGLAAGDEQFF. CDR3 coding DNA: TGTTCCAGCAGCTTCGGACTAGCGGCGGGGGATGAGCAGTTCTTC.

This clone has more than one count but fewer than ten. The CDR3 DNA is TGTGCCAGCAGCTACGGACAGGGGGCGTGGGGCTACACCTTC. Protein: CASSYGQGAWGYTF. The chain couples TRBV5-8 to TRBJ1-2; 11 bases line up with TRBD1. The CDR3 is made up of 14 amino acids. J lost 8 bases, V lost 3 bases, and 6 bases had no gene match. Germline V lookup: CDR1 SGHTS, CDR2 YDEGEE.

The chain carries TRBV4-2 and TRBJ2-5; 8 bases line up with TRBD2. The last part of the DNA fits TRBJ2-7 better; the J call may be wrong. From germline, CDR1 is LGHNA and CDR2 YNFKEQ. The CDR3 is made up of 16 amino acids. CDR3 sequence reads: CASSPRRRGVDYEQYF. The CDR3 DNA is TGTGCCAGCAGCCCACGGAGGCGGGGGGTCGACTACGAGCAGTACTTC.